Each of the 31 T cell receptor beta chains below was sequenced from the same sample in a study of T cells in Graves' hyperthyroidism and ophthalmopathy. The investigators amplified TCR beta CDR3 regions from RNA transcripts. TCR CDR3 regions were first amplified by RT-PCR with HTBI primers. TCRdb reanalysed the multiplex PCR reads using MiXCR and keeps one entry per CDR3 protein. The repertoire holds 410,000 or so distinct CDR3 sequences, with roughly 15% as singletons. Sequenced: blood. These receptors were obtained from a man aged 18-30 years with Graves' ophthalmopathy.

There are many counts of this clonotype. The chain is built from TRBV6-1 and TRBJ1-2; TRBD1 is a possible D gene (6 bases). Germline V CDR1 and CDR2: MNHNS, SASEGT. V was clipped by 6 bases and J by 6 bases, with 20 bases between them. The CDR3 covers 15 residues. The CDR3 loop reads CASRDIRTAKDGYTF. In DNA, the CDR3 is TGTGCCAGCAGAGATATAAGGACAGCCAAAGATGGCTACACCTTC.

The table lists this clonotype with many counts. For the CDR3, the DNA is TGTGCCAGCAGCCCTGAACAGGAAGCTTTCTTT. Translation gives CASSPEQEAFF. The genes are TRBV7-9 and TRBJ1-1, with D unclear. The V gene's germline CDR1 is SEHNR and CDR2 FQNEAQ (reference sequence). The V end was cut by 5 bases, the J end by 8 bases, with 9 bases between. The CDR3 consists of 11 residues.

This clonotype was seen ten or more times. The V and J genes are TRBV5-1 and TRBJ2-1, with a tentative D call TRBD2 (5 bases). Trimming pared 0 bases from V and 3 bases from J, leaving 7 bases between. This CDR3 has 14 amino acids. Germline V lookup: CDR1 SGHRS, CDR2 YFSETQ. The CDR3 sequence: CASSLGRGYNEQFF. Here the CDR3 DNA reads TGCGCCAGCAGCTTGGGACGGGGCTACAATGAGCAGTTCTTC.

This clonotype occurred many times. The genes are TRBV7-9 and TRBJ2-7; D perhaps matches TRBD1 (5 bases). Germline CDR1 reads SEHNR; CDR2 reads FQNEAQ (reference sequence). Between the trimmed V and J ends, which lost 5 bases and 4 bases, there was a span of 21 bases. The CDR3 extends over 16 amino acids. In nucleotides, the CDR3 is TGTGCCAGCAGCCCCCCCGACAGCTGGAAGGGTTACGAGCAGTACTTC. This gives the protein CASSPPDSWKGYEQYF. Complete variable domain (other parts from reference TRBV7-9 and TRBJ2-7): DTGVSQNPRHKITKRGQNVTFRCDPISEHNRLYWYRQTLGQGPEFLTYFQNEAQLEKSRLLSDRFSAERPKGSFSTLEIQRTEQGDSAMYLCASSPPDSWKGYEQYFGPGTRLTVT.

This clonotype was found many times. The chain has TRBV9 and TRBJ2-7, with 7 positions matching TRBD2. Looked up from germline, CDR1 is SGDLS and CDR2 is YYNGEE. V lost 4 bases to trimming and J lost 3 bases; unmatched junction nucleotides: 7. CDR3 length: 14 amino acids. The CDR3 DNA is TGTGCCAGCAGCTCCCGCTGGGAGGGCTACGAGCAGTACTTC. Amino acid sequence: CASSSRWEGYEQYF.

This clonotype has just a few counts. The final CDR3 position lacks the conserved phenylalanine or tryptophan, pointing to a likely read error. V is TRBV20-1 and J is TRBJ1-3; 9 bases agree with TRBD1. V gave up 1 base and J gave up 3 bases; unmatched junction bases: 1. Per the germline V gene, CDR1 is DFQATT and CDR2 is SNEGSKA (reference sequence). This CDR3 region has 14 residues. Here the CDR3 reads CSARGTGDGNTIYL. Written as DNA, the CDR3 is TGCAGTGCTAGAGGGACAGGGGATGGAAACACCATATATCTT.

This clonotype was picked up many times. The chain is built from TRBV11-2 and TRBJ2-5; D uncertain. The CDR3 is made up of 15 amino acids. Germline lookup yields CDR1 SGHAT and CDR2 FQNNGV. V lost 6 bases and J lost 5, with 19 bases in between. CDR3 in amino acids: CASRGPGVIEETQYF. The CDR3 bases are TGTGCCAGCAGGGGCCCTGGAGTTATCGAGGAGACCCAGTACTTC. The full variable domain, with the rest looked up from reference TRBV11-2 and TRBJ2-5, is EAGVAQSPRYKIIEKRQSVAFWCNPISGHATLYWYQQILGQGPKLLIQFQNNGVVDDSQLPKDRFSAERLKGVDSTLKIQPAKLEDSAVYLCASRGPGVIEETQYFGPGTRLLVL.

This clonotype was seen at least ten times. J is TRBJ2-7 and V is TRBV5-1, with unresolved D. Germline CDR1 and CDR2: SGHRS and YFSETQ. Trimming left V 4 bases short and J 5 bases short, with 13 bases between. CDR3 length: 13 amino acids. The CDR3 region is CASSRNADHEQYF. The CDR3 DNA sequence: TGCGCCAGCAGCCGAAATGCGGATCACGAGCAGTACTTC.

This clonotype was counted many times. The chain links TRBV29-1 to TRBJ1-2; TRBD1 agrees at 7 bases. The CDR3 spans 14 residues. In germline, CDR1 is SQVTM, CDR2 ANQGSEA. V trimming: 1 base; J trimming: 4 bases; junction bases outside the gene matches: 6. CDR3 amino acids: CSVEAGQFLYGYTF. CDR3 DNA sequence: TGCAGCGTTGAAGCGGGACAGTTTCTCTATGGCTACACCTTC.

CDR3 sequence reads: CASSELWGAPGTDTQYF. The CDR3 DNA follows: TGTGCCAGCAGTGAATTGTGGGGGGCGCCGGGCACAGATACGCAGTATTTT. This chain uses TRBV2 with TRBJ2-3; D possibly matches TRBD1 or TRBD2 (6 bases each). Trimming removed 2 bases from V and 1 base from J, with 16 bases in between. The CDR3 spans 17 residues. Germline CDR1 SNHLY, CDR2 FYNNEI.

Ten or more counts support this clonotype. V usage is TRBV5-1 and J usage is TRBJ1-6; D ambiguous. The CDR3 runs 13 residues. V gave up 7 bases and J gave up 7 bases, with 12 bases separating them. Germline CDR1 is SGHRS and CDR2 is YFSETQ. DNA for the CDR3: TGCGCCAGCCGAGGCGGGGAAAATTCACCCCTCCACTTT. It codes for CASRGGENSPLHF.

This clonotype has just a few counts. The J gene is TRBJ2-2, the V gene TRBV24-1, with D maybe TRBD1 (5 bases). There are 15 residues in the CDR3. Germline-derived CDR1 and CDR2 are KGHDR and SFDVKD. V lost 2 bases and J 2 bases, leaving 8 bases between the germline ends. CDR3 sequence: CATSDSQGNTGELFF. In DNA, the CDR3 is TGTGCCACCAGTGATTCGCAGGGTAACACCGGGGAGCTGTTTTTT.

The chain is built from TRBV10-3 and TRBJ2-5; 7 positions match TRBD1. This CDR3 comprises 14 residues. The germline gives CDR1 ENHRY, CDR2 SYGVKD. Unmatched junction bases numbered 9, after V lost 8 bases and J lost 3 bases. The CDR3 spells CAIGHRGLEETQYF. The CDR3 coding sequence is TGTGCCATCGGGCACAGGGGTTTGGAAGAGACCCAGTACTTC.

The rearrangement joins TRBV10-3 to TRBJ2-2, with D unclear. Germline V gene sequence: CDR1 ENHRY, CDR2 SYGVKD. There are 14 residues in the CDR3. The V and J ends lost 4 bases and 3 bases respectively, with 9 bases between them. CDR3 sequence: CAISGRAYTGELFF. The CDR3 DNA reads TGTGCCATCAGTGGCCGGGCCTACACCGGGGAGCTGTTTTTT.

This clonotype was detected ten times or more. The chain couples TRBV28 to TRBJ2-7; D not resolved. The CDR3 has 12 amino acids. Trimming left V 7 bases short and J 0 bases short, with 7 bases between. Germline CDR1 MDHEN, CDR2 SYDVKM. The CDR3 protein is CASTPSSYEQYF. The CDR3 DNA follows: TGTGCCAGCACCCCGAGCTCCTACGAGCAGTACTTC.

This clonotype has ten or more counts. J is TRBJ2-5 and V is TRBV19, with TRBD1 as a possible D gene (6 bases). Germline-derived CDR1 and CDR2 are LNHDA and SQIVND (reference sequence). Trimming took off 9 bases at V and 0 bases at J, with 14 bases between the two ends. CDR3 length: 14 amino acids. The CDR3 loop reads CASSSGQYQETQYF. The CDR3 nucleotides read TGTGCCAGCAGCTCTGGACAGTACCAAGAGACCCAGTACTTC. The whole variable domain, filled in from reference TRBV19 and TRBJ2-5, reads DGGITQSPKYLFRKEGQNVTLSCEQNLNHDAMYWYRQDPGQGLRLIYYSQIVNDFQKGDIAEGYSVSREKKESFPLTVTSAQKNPTAFYLCASSSGQYQETQYFGPGTRLLVL.

This clonotype was counted a few times. This chain uses TRBV9 with TRBJ2-2, with 9 positions matching TRBD2. The CDR3 loop spans 15 amino acids. V was pared by 1 base and J by 6 bases, with 4 bases of the junction left unmatched. Germline CDR1 reads SGDLS; CDR2 reads YYNGEE. The DNA of the CDR3 is TGTGCCAGCAGCGTACGCGGGAGGGATTCCGGGGAGCTGTTTTTT. As protein: CASSVRGRDSGELFF.

This clonotype was seen many times. This rearrangement joins TRBV6-1 to TRBJ2-7; no reliable D call. CDR3 length: 15 residues. Deletions cut 6 bases from V and 0 bases from J, with 15 bases between. CDR1 is MNHNS, CDR2 SASEGT, per germline. The CDR3 coding sequence is TGTGCCAGCAGCTTCCGGGCCGTTGTCTCCTACGAGCAGTACTTC. Translated, it gives CASSFRAVVSYEQYF.

V and J are TRBV4-2 and TRBJ1-5; possibly TRBD1 for D (6 bases). The CDR3 spans 16 residues. The germline V gene has CDR1 LGHNA and CDR2 YNFKEQ. The V gene lost 4 bases and the J gene lost 3 bases, with 16 bases spanning the gap. CDR3 loop: CASSLYPQGNNQPQHF. The DNA of the CDR3 is TGTGCCAGCAGCCTCTATCCCCAGGGGAACAATCAGCCCCAGCATTTT.

This clonotype was observed a few times. The genes are TRBV18 and TRBJ1-3, with 7 bases lining up with TRBD1. Germline V gives CDR1 KGHSH, CDR2 LQKENI. V was pared by 3 bases and J by 0 bases, with 5 bases of the junction left unmatched. The CDR3 loop spans 16 amino acids. CDR3 residues: CASSPFDRASGNTIYF. The CDR3 DNA sequence: TGTGCCAGCTCACCCTTCGACAGGGCCTCTGGAAACACCATATATTTT.

This clonotype was detected many times. V is TRBV20-1 and J is TRBJ2-5, with 7 positions matching TRBD1. V shed 5 bases, J shed 1 base, and the junction held 4 bases outside the gene matches. There are 13 residues in the CDR3. Germline V gene data show CDR1 as DFQATT and CDR2 as SNEGSKA (reference sequence). CDR3 DNA sequence: TGCAGTGCTCCTAGGACAGGCCAAGAGACCCAGTACTTC. It is translated as CSAPRTGQETQYF.

V and J are TRBV11-2 and TRBJ1-4; D is possibly TRBD1 (6 bases). CDR1 is SGHAT and CDR2 is FQNNGV in the germline V gene. This CDR3 region has 16 residues. Trimming removed 5 bases from V and 0 bases from J, with 13 bases in between. Here the CDR3 DNA reads TGTGCCAGCAGCCACCCCGGACAGTCAACTAATGAAAAACTGTTTTTT. It codes for CASSHPGQSTNEKLFF.

In this sample, this clonotype turned up many times. V and J are TRBV20-1 and TRBJ1-2; D might be TRBD1 (5 bases). Trimming took 6 bases from V and 2 from J, leaving 25 bases between them. The germline V gene has CDR1 DFQATT and CDR2 SNEGSKA (reference sequence). This CDR3 is built from 17 residues. CDR3 residues: CSAPNPRGRGRNYGYTF. The DNA for the CDR3 is TGCAGTGCGCCTAATCCAAGGGGACGGGGAAGAAACTATGGCTACACCTTC.

This clonotype was picked up many times. The chain carries TRBV20-1 and TRBJ2-5; D unclear. This CDR3 contains 13 residues. Looked up from germline, CDR1 is DFQATT and CDR2 is SNEGSKA (reference sequence). V was shortened by 4 bases and J by 2 bases, with 11 bases between the two germline ends. CDR3 in amino acids: CSATAHLQETQYF. CDR3 DNA sequence: TGCAGTGCTACGGCCCATTTGCAAGAGACCCAGTACTTC.

The rearrangement links TRBV13 to TRBJ2-4; D is ambiguous. Trimming took 1 base from V and 6 from J, leaving 7 bases between them. Per germline, CDR1 PRHDT and CDR2 FYEKMQ (reference sequence). The CDR3 extends over 13 amino acids. This CDR3 is CASSLEGGNIQYF. The CDR3 coding sequence is TGTGCCAGCAGCTTAGAGGGTGGAAACATTCAGTACTTC.

This clonotype was seen repeatedly, ten times or more. V and J are TRBV19 and TRBJ2-3; D is undetermined. V lost 6 bases and J 3 bases, leaving 19 bases between the germline ends. This CDR3 contains 16 residues. Per germline, CDR1 LNHDA and CDR2 SQIVND (reference sequence). CDR3 DNA sequence: TGTGCCAGTAGCTCTCCTATGAGAGGACCGACAGATACGCAGTATTTT. This encodes CASSSPMRGPTDTQYF.

This clonotype turned up a few times. V gene TRBV27 combines with J gene TRBJ2-7; D uncertain. The germline CDR1 and CDR2 sequences are MNHEY and SMNVEV (reference sequence). The V and J ends lost 2 bases and 6 bases respectively, with 8 bases between them. This CDR3 is 12 amino acids long. DNA of the CDR3: TGTGCCAGCAGTTTAGGGAACGGCGAGCAGTACTTC. It is translated as CASSLGNGEQYF.

CDR3 DNA sequence: TGTGCCAGCAGCGCCCGGGACGGAGGACTAGCGGGAGACCCTATGGAGCAGTTCTTC. Translated, it gives CASSARDGGLAGDPMEQFF. The chain couples TRBV9 to TRBJ2-1; TRBD2 aligns across 13 bases. Germline CDR1 SGDLS, CDR2 YYNGEE. The ends lost 3 bases at V and 10 bases at J; junction bases unmatched: 19. This CDR3 region has 19 residues. Drawing the rest from reference TRBV9 and TRBJ2-1, the complete variable domain is DSGVTQTPKHLITATGQRVTLRCSPRSGDLSVYWYQQSLDQGLQFLIQYYNGEERAKGNILERFSAQQFPDLHSELNLSSLELGDSALYFCASSARDGGLAGDPMEQFFGPGTRLTVL.

This clonotype was seen ten or more times. J is TRBJ1-1 and V is TRBV20-1, with D possibly TRBD1 on 5 matching bases. The CDR3 is 13 residues long. V shed 5 bases and J shed 2 bases, with 12 bases lying between them. Germline assignment: CDR1 DFQATT and CDR2 SNEGSKA (reference sequence). The CDR3 reads CSAGRQSNTEAFF. The CDR3 bases are TGCAGTGCTGGTAGACAGTCTAACACTGAAGCTTTCTTT.

This clonotype came up many times. The genes are TRBV5-1 and TRBJ1-1; no clear D. Germline lookup yields CDR1 SGHRS and CDR2 YFSETQ. Trimming removed 3 bases at V and 0 bases at J, with 9 bases between. The CDR3 is 14 amino acids. In nucleotides, the CDR3 is TGCGCCAGCAGCTGGGCGACTCTGAACACTGAAGCTTTCTTT. It translates to CASSWATLNTEAFF.

This clonotype was seen only a few times. The V call is TRBV5-1, the J call TRBJ2-1, with TRBD1 as a possible D gene (6 bases). Germline CDR1 SGHRS, CDR2 YFSETQ. CDR3 length: 17 amino acids. The germline V and J ends were trimmed by 4 bases and 4 bases, with 21 bases remaining between them. The CDR3 coding sequence is TGCGCCAGCAGCCTCACGTCCGGGACACAAATATACAATGAGCAGTTCTTC. This encodes CASSLTSGTQIYNEQFF.